The 9 T cell receptor beta chains in this list originate from one sample, sequenced in a study of cytomegalovirus exposure and HLA in healthy donors (dated by TCRdb to between 2016 and 2019). Library preparation was by the immunoSEQ multiplex PCR assay. For the multiplex PCR, a mixture combining 60 forward primers for TCR Vbeta segments and 13 reverse primers for TCR Jbeta segments was used. Drawn from immuneACCESS, this table holds only the in-frame rearrangements with V and J called that TCRdb kept. Clones are partly lost; checked studies trace under half to an unresolved V gene and leave the rest unexplained. The sample table holds about 200,000 clones, of which about 85% were seen once. Approximately 0.4% of the sample is in the top ten clones. Input material: PBMCs. All receptors come from a male donor in good health and CMV-seropositive.

The chain carries TRBV5-1 and TRBJ2-3; 7 bases fit TRBD2. V shed 1 base, J shed 6 bases, and the junction held 8 bases outside the gene matches. CDR1 and CDR2 (germline): SGHRS, YFSETQ. This CDR3 is built from 15 residues. DNA for the CDR3: TGCGCCAGCAGCTTGTCTGGGGGGGAAGCGGATACGCAGTATTTT. This gives the protein CASSLSGGEADTQYF. The variable domain in full, with the rest retrieved from reference TRBV5-1 and TRBJ2-3, is KAGVTQTPRYLIKTRGQQVTLSCSPISGHRSVSWYQQTPGQGLQFLFEYFSETQRNKGNFPGRFSGRQFSNSRSEMNVSTLELGDSALYLCASSLSGGEADTQYFGPGTRLTVL.

The table lists this clone with a few counts. The chain has TRBV7-2 and TRBJ2-7, with D unclear. The CDR3 runs to 11 residues. CDR1 is SGHTA, CDR2 FQGNSA, per germline. Trimming shortened V by 4 bases and J by 6 bases, and 7 bases separated the two germline ends. CDR3 region: CASSSPLEQYF. In nucleotides, the CDR3 is TGTGCCAGCAGCTCCCCCCTCGAGCAGTACTTC.

The chain has TRBV6-5 and TRBJ1-3; 8 bases are shared with TRBD1. The germline CDR1 and CDR2 sequences are MNHEY and SVGAGI. The CDR3 loop spans 15 amino acids. Trimming took 4 bases from V and 3 from J; bases not matched to a gene: 5. The DNA of the CDR3 is TGTGCCAGCAGTTTCGACAGGGGACGTGGAAACACCATATATTTT. Translating it yields CASSFDRGRGNTIYF.

The chain is built from TRBV5-1 and TRBJ2-3; 9 bases align to TRBD2. CDR3 size: 17 residues. Trimming at V came to 0 bases and at J to 2 bases, leaving 7 bases not matched to a gene. Germline V gene sequence: CDR1 SGHRS, CDR2 YFSETQ. In DNA form, the CDR3 reads TGCGCCAGCAGCTTGGATGCAGCGGGGGGTATCACAGATACGCAGTATTTT. Residues: CASSLDAAGGITDTQYF.

The table lists this clone with a few counts. The J gene is TRBJ2-1, the V gene TRBV2; D is perhaps TRBD2 (6 bases). This CDR3 region has 15 residues. Trimming left V 4 bases short and J 6 bases short, with 16 bases between. Germline V gene sequence: CDR1 SNHLY, CDR2 FYNNEI. Written as DNA, the CDR3 is TGTGCCAGCAGTGGGCGCAGGGAGGAACGCAATGAGCAGTTCTTC. Residues: CASSGRREERNEQFF. The full variable domain, completed using reference TRBV2 and TRBJ2-1, is EPEVTQTPSHQVTQMGQEVILRCVPISNHLYFYWYRQILGQKVEFLVSFYNNEISEKSEIFDDQFSVERPDGSNFTLKIRSTKLEDSAMYFCASSGRREERNEQFFGPGTRLTVL.

The chain has TRBV19 and TRBJ2-2, with D possibly matching TRBD2 (6 bases). V lost 10 bases, J lost 7 bases, and 22 bases lay in between. There are 15 residues in the CDR3. The germline CDR1 and CDR2 sequences are LNHDA and SQIVND (reference sequence). The CDR3 DNA is TGTGCCAACCCGGGACTGGGCTGGATTAGCGGGGAGCTGTTTTTT. The encoded protein is CANPGLGWISGELFF.

J is TRBJ2-5 and V is TRBV19; TRBD2 agrees at 7 bases. The germline CDR1 and CDR2 sequences are LNHDA and SQIVND (reference sequence). This CDR3 has 12 amino acids. V shed 3 bases, J shed 9 bases, and the junction held 4 bases outside the gene matches. The DNA for the CDR3 is TGTGCCAGTAGTATCCCAGGGAGGGCCCAGTACTTC. It codes for CASSIPGRAQYF. The entire variable domain, with the rest obtained from reference TRBV19 and TRBJ2-5, is as follows: DGGITQSPKYLFRKEGQNVTLSCEQNLNHDAMYWYRQDPGQGLRLIYYSQIVNDFQKGDIAEGYSVSREKKESFPLTVTSAQKNPTAFYLCASSIPGRAQYFGPGTRLLVL.

The chain is built from TRBV29-1 and TRBJ1-4, with 7 bases matching TRBD1. The CDR3 loop spans 13 amino acids. V shed 6 bases and J 3 bases; nucleotides not matched to a gene: 4. From germline, CDR1 is SQVTM and CDR2 ANQGSEA. The DNA for the CDR3 is TGCAGCGTCTCCAGGGGGGCTAATGAAAAACTGTTTTTT. Protein sequence: CSVSRGANEKLFF.

The CDR3 sequence is CASSGQGEGGNIQYF. The CDR3 DNA reads TGCGCCAGCAGCGGGCAAGGGGAGGGAGGGAACATTCAGTACTTC. The chain joins TRBV5-1 to TRBJ2-4; 7 bases align to TRBD2. The CDR3 is 15 amino acids. Trimming at V came to 4 bases and at J to 7 bases, leaving 11 bases not matched to a gene. Germline V CDR1 and CDR2: SGHRS, YFSETQ.